The clone carrying this T cell receptor (beta chain) was seen more than once but under ten times. Its antigen is not identified. Expressed TCRB transcripts were sequenced because the entire RNA isolate underwent reverse transcription. Here immunoSEQ multiplex PCR was the method, and the copy in TCRdb shows in-frame clones only, minus some. The sample shows approximately 160,000 clones, approximately 8.1% of them seen only once. The record originates from a study of beta chain features in type 1 diabetes. Sorting gave populations that all exceeded 95% purity. V was pared by 3 bases and J by 9 bases, with 6 bases between. Germline assignment: CDR1 SGHTA and CDR2 FQGNSA. The CDR3 runs to 11 residues. Broader study findings: Moderate yet significant TCRB CDR3 shortening was seen in Type 1 diabetes patients in all four CD4+ subsets. Shorter templates might be favored by PCR, equally in patients and controls. In these data, an HLA type influence on TCRB rearrangement remained unresolved.

The source of this sequence is a man in his late teens or twenties in good health. Sequencing was performed on central memory CD4+ T cells from blood. The V and J genes are TRBV7-2 and TRBJ2-1; no clear D gene. CDR3 amino acids: CASSFSVEQFF. CDR3 DNA: TGTGCCAGCAGCTTCAGTGTTGAGCAGTTCTTC.